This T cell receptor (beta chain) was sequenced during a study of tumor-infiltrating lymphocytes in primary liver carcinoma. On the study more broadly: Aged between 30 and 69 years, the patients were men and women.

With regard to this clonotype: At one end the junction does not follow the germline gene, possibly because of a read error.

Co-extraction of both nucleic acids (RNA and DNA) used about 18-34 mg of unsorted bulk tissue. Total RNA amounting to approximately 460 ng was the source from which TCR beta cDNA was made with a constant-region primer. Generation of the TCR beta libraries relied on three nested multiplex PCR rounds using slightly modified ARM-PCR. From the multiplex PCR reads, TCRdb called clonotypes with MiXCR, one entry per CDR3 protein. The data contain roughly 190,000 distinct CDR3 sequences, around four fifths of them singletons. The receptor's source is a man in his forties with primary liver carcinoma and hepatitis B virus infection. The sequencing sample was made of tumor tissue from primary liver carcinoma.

CDR3 sequence reads: CASRHLAYEQYF. The CDR3 DNA is TGCGCTAGCAGACACTTGGCCTACGAGCAGTACTTC. The chain uses TRBV10-2 and TRBJ2-7; unclear D gene. This CDR3 has 12 amino acids. Germline CDR1 is WSHSY and CDR2 is SAAADI.